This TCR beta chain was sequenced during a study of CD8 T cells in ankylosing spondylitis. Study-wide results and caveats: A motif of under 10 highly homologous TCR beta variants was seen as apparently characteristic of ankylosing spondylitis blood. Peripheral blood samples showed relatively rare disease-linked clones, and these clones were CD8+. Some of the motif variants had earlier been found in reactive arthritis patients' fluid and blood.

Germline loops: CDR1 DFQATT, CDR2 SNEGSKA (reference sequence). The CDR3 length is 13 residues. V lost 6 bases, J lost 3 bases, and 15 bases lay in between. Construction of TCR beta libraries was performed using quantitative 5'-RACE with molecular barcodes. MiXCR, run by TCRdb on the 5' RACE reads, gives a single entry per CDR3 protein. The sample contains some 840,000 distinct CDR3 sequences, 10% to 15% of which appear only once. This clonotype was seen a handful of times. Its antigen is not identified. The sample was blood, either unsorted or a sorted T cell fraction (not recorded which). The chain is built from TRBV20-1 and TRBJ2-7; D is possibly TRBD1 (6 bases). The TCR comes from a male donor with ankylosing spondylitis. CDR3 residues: CSARQDHYYEQYF. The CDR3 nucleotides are TGCAGTGCGAGACAGGACCACTACTACGAGCAGTACTTC.